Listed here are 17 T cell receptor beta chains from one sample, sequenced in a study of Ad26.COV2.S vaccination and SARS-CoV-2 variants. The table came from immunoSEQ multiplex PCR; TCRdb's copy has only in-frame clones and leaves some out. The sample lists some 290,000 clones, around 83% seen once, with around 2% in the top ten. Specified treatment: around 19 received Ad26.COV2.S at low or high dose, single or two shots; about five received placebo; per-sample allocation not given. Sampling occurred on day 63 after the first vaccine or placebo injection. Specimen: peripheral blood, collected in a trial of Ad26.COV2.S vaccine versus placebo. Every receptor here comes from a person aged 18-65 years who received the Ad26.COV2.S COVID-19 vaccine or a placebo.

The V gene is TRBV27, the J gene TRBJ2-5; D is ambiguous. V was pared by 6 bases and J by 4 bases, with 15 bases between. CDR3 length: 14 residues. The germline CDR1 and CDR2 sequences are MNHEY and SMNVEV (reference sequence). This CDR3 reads CASSLGSSAETQYF. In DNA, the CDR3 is TGTGCCAGCAGCTTAGGGTCCTCAGCAGAGACCCAGTACTTC.

CDR3 bases: TGTGCCAGCTCACTTGGACAGGAGCAATACCGTGGCTACACCTTC. This translates into CASSLGQEQYRGYTF. The chain carries TRBV18 and TRBJ1-2, with 7 bases that match TRBD1. The CDR3 is 15 residues long. Germline V gene sequence: CDR1 KGHSH, CDR2 LQKENI. With 4 bases clipped from V and 7 bases from J, the junction kept 12 bases outside the gene matches. The full variable domain, completed using reference TRBV18 and TRBJ1-2, is NAGVMQNPRHLVRRRGQEARLRCSPMKGHSHVYWYRQLPEEGLKFMVYLQKENIIDESGMPKERFSAEFPKEGPSILRIQQVVRGDSAAYFCASSLGQEQYRGYTFGSGTRLTVV.

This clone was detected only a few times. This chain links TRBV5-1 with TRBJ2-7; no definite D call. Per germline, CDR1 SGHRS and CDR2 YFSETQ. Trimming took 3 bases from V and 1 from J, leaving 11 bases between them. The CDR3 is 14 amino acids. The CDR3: CASSWPDYSYEQYF. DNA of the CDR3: TGCGCCAGCAGCTGGCCGGATTATTCCTACGAGCAGTACTTC.

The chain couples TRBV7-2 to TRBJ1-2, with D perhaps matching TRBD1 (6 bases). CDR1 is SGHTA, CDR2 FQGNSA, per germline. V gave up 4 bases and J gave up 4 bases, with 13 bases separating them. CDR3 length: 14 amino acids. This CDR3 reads CASSSPGGGYGYTF. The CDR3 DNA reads TGTGCCAGCAGCTCTCCGGGAGGGGGCTATGGCTACACCTTC. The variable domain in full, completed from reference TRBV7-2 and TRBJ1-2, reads GAGVSQSPSNKVTEKGKDVELRCDPISGHTALYWYRQSLGQGLEFLIYFQGNSAPDKSGLPSDRFSAERTGGSVSTLTIQRTQQEDSAVYLCASSSPGGGYGYTFGSGTRLTVV.

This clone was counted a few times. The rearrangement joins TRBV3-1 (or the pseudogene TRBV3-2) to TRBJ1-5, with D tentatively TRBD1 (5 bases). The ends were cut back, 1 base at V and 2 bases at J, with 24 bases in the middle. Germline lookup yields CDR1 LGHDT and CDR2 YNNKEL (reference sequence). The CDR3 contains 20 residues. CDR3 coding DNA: TGTGCCAGCAGCCAAGGACCCCGGCCCCCGAAGGGGATTTGCAATCAGCCCCAGCATTTT. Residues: CASSQGPRPPKGICNQPQHF.

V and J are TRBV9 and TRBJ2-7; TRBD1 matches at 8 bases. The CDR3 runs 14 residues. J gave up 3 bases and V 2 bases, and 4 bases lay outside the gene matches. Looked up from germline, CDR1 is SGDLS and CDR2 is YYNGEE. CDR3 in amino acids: CASSVTGTGYEQYF. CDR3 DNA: TGTGCCAGCAGCGTTACCGGGACAGGCTACGAGCAGTACTTC. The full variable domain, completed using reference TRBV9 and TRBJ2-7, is DSGVTQTPKHLITATGQRVTLRCSPRSGDLSVYWYQQSLDQGLQFLIQYYNGEERAKGNILERFSAQQFPDLHSELNLSSLELGDSALYFCASSVTGTGYEQYFGPGTRLTVT.

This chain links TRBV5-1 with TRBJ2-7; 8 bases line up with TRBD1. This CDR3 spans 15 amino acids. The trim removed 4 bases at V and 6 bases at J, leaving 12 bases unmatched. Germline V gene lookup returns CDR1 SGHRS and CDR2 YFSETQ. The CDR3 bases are TGCGCCAGCAGCGCGACACAGGGGGTCGTCGGCGAGCAGTACTTC. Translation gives CASSATQGVVGEQYF.

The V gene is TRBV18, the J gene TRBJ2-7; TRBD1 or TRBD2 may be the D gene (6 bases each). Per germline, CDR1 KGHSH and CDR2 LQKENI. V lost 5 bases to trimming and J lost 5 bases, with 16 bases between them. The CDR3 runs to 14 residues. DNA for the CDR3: TGTGCCAGCTCAAGGGCCGGGGGCGCCCACGAGCAGTACTTC. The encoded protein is CASSRAGGAHEQYF.

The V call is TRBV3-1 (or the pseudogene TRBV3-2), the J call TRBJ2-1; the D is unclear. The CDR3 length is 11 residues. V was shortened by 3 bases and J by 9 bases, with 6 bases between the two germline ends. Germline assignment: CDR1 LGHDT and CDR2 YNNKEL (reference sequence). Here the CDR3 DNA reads TGTGCCAGCAGCCACGCAGGTGAGCAGTTCTTC. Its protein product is CASSHAGEQFF.

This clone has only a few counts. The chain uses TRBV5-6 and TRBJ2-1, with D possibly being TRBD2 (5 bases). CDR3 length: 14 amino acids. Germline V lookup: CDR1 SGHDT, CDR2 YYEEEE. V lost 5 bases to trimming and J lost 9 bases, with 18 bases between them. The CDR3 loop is CASSPGSYRGEQFF. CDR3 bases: TGTGCCAGCAGTCCGGGGTCCTATCGCGGTGAGCAGTTCTTC. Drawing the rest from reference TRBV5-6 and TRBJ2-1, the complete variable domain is DAGVTQSPTHLIKTRGQQVTLRCSPKSGHDTVSWYQQALGQGPQFIFQYYEEEERQRGNFPDRFSGHQFPNYSSELNVNALLLGDSALYLCASSPGSYRGEQFFGPGTRLTVL.

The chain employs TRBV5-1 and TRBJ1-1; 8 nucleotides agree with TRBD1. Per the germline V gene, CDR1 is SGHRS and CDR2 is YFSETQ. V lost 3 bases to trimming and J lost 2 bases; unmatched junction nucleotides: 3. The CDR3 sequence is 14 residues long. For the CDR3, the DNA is TGCGCCAGCAGCTCGGACAGGGTAAACACTGAAGCTTTCTTT. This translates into CASSSDRVNTEAFF.

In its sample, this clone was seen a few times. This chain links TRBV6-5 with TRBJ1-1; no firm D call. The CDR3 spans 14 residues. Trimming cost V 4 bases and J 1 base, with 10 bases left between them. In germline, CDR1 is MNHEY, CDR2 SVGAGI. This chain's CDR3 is CASSLSRKNTEAFF. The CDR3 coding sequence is TGTGCCAGCAGTTTGAGCAGGAAGAACACTGAAGCTTTCTTT.

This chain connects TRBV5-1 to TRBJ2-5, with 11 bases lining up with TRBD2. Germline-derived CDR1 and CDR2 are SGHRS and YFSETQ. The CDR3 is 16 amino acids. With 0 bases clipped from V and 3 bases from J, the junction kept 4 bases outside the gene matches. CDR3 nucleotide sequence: TGCGCCAGCAGCTTGGTACCTAGCGGGGGGAAAGAGACCCAGTACTTC. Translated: CASSLVPSGGKETQYF.

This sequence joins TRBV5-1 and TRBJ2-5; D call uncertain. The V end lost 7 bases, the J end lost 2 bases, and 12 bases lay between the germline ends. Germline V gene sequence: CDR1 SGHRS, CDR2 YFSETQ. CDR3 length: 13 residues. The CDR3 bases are TGCGCCAGCGCAAGAAGAGCACAAGAGACCCAGTACTTC. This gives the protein CASARRAQETQYF.

The CDR3 DNA reads as TGTGCCAGCAGTTACCCCGAGGACAGGGGGTACACCGGGGAGCTGTTTTTT. It codes for CASSYPEDRGYTGELFF. The chain has TRBV6-2 or TRBV6-3 and TRBJ2-2; TRBD1 matches at 10 bases. This CDR3 is 17 amino acids long. V gave up 2 bases and J gave up 3 bases; unmatched junction bases: 6. Germline lookup yields CDR1 MNHEY and CDR2 SVGEGT.

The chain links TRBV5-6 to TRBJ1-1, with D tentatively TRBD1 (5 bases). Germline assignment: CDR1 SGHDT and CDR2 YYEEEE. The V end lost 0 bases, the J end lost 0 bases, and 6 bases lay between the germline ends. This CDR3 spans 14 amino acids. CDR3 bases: TGTGCCAGCAGCTTGGGGGGACTGAACACTGAAGCTTTCTTT. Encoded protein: CASSLGGLNTEAFF.

The CDR3 reads CASSLLKDTQYF. For the CDR3, the DNA is TGTGCCAGCAGCTTATTAAAAGATACGCAGTATTTT. The chain has TRBV7-2 and TRBJ2-3; D is unresolved. The length of the CDR3 is 12 residues. Deletions cut 2 bases from V and 5 bases from J, with 5 bases between. From germline, CDR1 is SGHTA and CDR2 FQGNSA. The variable domain in full, with the rest retrieved from reference TRBV7-2 and TRBJ2-3, is GAGVSQSPSNKVTEKGKDVELRCDPISGHTALYWYRQSLGQGLEFLIYFQGNSAPDKSGLPSDRFSAERTGGSVSTLTIQRTQQEDSAVYLCASSLLKDTQYFGPGTRLTVL.